What follows are 21 T cell receptor beta chains derived from one specimen sequenced in a study of blood T cell repertoires in COVID-19. Profiling relied on immunoSEQ multiplex PCR, and the TCRdb table lists in-frame clones only, not all of them. This table has some 260,000 clones, 75% to 90% appearing once. The sample consisted of PBMCs or T cells enriched from blood (not recorded which). Source of these receptors: a middle-aged man who had recovered from COVID-19.

The chain links TRBV11-2 to TRBJ1-3; TRBD1 aligns across 7 bases. Unmatched junction bases numbered 4, after V lost 3 bases and J lost 2 bases. Germline V gives CDR1 SGHAT, CDR2 FQNNGV. CDR3 size: 15 residues. CDR3 loop: CASSFPRGTGNTIYF. DNA of the CDR3: TGTGCCAGCAGCTTTCCCAGGGGGACTGGAAACACCATATATTTT.

Regarding this clone: This could be a read error, since a much larger clone is one nucleotide away. J is TRBJ2-5 and V is TRBV7-9; D gene uncertain. Per germline, CDR1 SEHNR and CDR2 FQNEAQ (reference sequence). There are 13 residues in the CDR3. DNA for the CDR3: TGTACCAGCAGCTCCCGCGGCCCGGAGACCCAGTACTTC. Protein sequence: CTSSSRGPETQYF.

This chain links TRBV27 with TRBJ1-2; TRBD1 might be the D (6 bases). Germline lookup yields CDR1 MNHEY and CDR2 SMNVEV (reference sequence). The CDR3 is 13 residues long. Trimming cost V 5 bases and J 6 bases, with 13 bases left between them. The DNA of the CDR3 is TGTGCCAGCAGTCCGCGGACAGAAGATGGCTACACCTTC. Encoded protein: CASSPRTEDGYTF.

The genes are TRBV2 and TRBJ2-7; possibly TRBD2 for D (5 bases). V was clipped by 6 bases and J by 4 bases, with 16 bases between them. The CDR3 is 14 residues long. Germline-derived CDR1 and CDR2 are SNHLY and FYNNEI. Here the CDR3 reads CASSPESEAYEQYF. The DNA of the CDR3 is TGTGCCAGCAGCCCCGAGTCGGAGGCTTACGAGCAGTACTTC.

V usage is TRBV5-1 and J usage is TRBJ1-3; possible D gene TRBD1, 5 bases. V shed 4 bases and J shed 2 bases, with 16 bases lying between them. The V gene's germline CDR1 is SGHRS and CDR2 YFSETQ. The CDR3 totals 16 residues. As DNA, the CDR3 is TGCGCCAGCAGCCATCCGGACACCGCCGCTGGAAACACCATATATTTT. Encoded protein: CASSHPDTAAGNTIYF.

The chain carries TRBV12-5 and TRBJ1-5; possible D gene TRBD1, 5 bases. Looked up from germline, CDR1 is LGHNT and CDR2 is FRNRAP. The CDR3 spans 16 residues. Trimming left V 1 base short and J 0 bases short, with 10 bases between. CDR3 coding DNA: TGTGCTAGTGGTTTGGGCAGGGATTATAGCAATCAGCCCCAGCATTTT. As protein: CASGLGRDYSNQPQHF. Complete variable domain (other parts from reference TRBV12-5 and TRBJ1-5): DARVTQTPRHKVTEMGQEVTMRCQPILGHNTVFWYRQTMMQGLELLAYFRNRAPLDDSGMPKDRFSAEMPDATLATLKIQPSEPRDSAVYFCASGLGRDYSNQPQHFGDGTRLSIL.

The chain employs TRBV5-1 and TRBJ2-4, with 10 bases lining up with TRBD2. The CDR3 is made up of 18 amino acids. The germline CDR1 and CDR2 sequences are SGHRS and YFSETQ. Unmatched junction bases numbered 8, after V lost 2 bases and J lost 0 bases. The CDR3, as DNA: TGCGCCAGCAGCTTAGGACTAGCGGAGACCCTAGCCAAAAACATTCAGTACTTC. Amino acids: CASSLGLAETLAKNIQYF.

The genes are TRBV11-2 and TRBJ2-1, with 7 bases identical to TRBD2. CDR1 and CDR2 (germline): SGHAT, FQNNGV. This CDR3 comprises 14 residues. V trimming: 1 base; J trimming: 7 bases; junction bases outside the gene matches: 4. CDR3 bases: TGTGCCAGCAGCTTAGCGGGGGGTTGGAATGAGCAGTTCTTC. Its translation is CASSLAGGWNEQFF.

CDR3 region: CASSLSGAQQGGYTF. The CDR3 DNA reads TGTGCCAGCAGTTTATCCGGAGCTCAACAGGGTGGTTACACCTTC. V gene TRBV27 combines with J gene TRBJ1-2; tentative D call: TRBD1 (6 bases). V was trimmed by 0 bases and J by 11 bases, leaving 19 bases between them. Per the germline V gene, CDR1 is MNHEY and CDR2 is SMNVEV (reference sequence). The CDR3 is made up of 15 amino acids.

This sequence joins TRBV5-5 and TRBJ1-4; 8 bases are a match to TRBD1. With 0 bases clipped from V and 16 bases from J, the junction kept 14 bases outside the gene matches. CDR1 and CDR2 from the germline V gene are SGHKS and YYEKEE (reference sequence). The CDR3 has 15 amino acids. Here the CDR3 DNA reads TGTGCCAGCAGCTTGGGGGACAGGCCACCTTATCGGCGGTTTTTT. It translates to CASSLGDRPPYRRFF. Together with reference TRBV5-5 and TRBJ1-4, the CDR3 gives the full variable domain: DAGVTQSPTHLIKTRGQQVTLRCSPISGHKSVSWYQQVLGQGPQFIFQYYEKEERGRGNFPDRFSARQFPNYSSELNVNALLLGDSALYLCASSLGDRPPYRRFFGSGTQLSVL.

The chain has TRBV10-2 and TRBJ1-1, with 9 bases identical to TRBD1. The germline V gene has CDR1 WSHSY and CDR2 SAAADI. Unmatched junction bases numbered 14, after V lost 7 bases and J lost 5 bases. The CDR3 sequence is 16 residues long. CDR3 nucleotides: TGCGCCAGCACCCCGGGACAGGGACAGTTTTTGACTGAAGCTTTCTTT. Protein: CASTPGQGQFLTEAFF.

The V and J genes are TRBV28 and TRBJ1-1; weak D call: TRBD1 (6 bases). The CDR3 runs to 22 residues. V lost 2 bases to trimming and J lost 1 base, with 32 bases between them. The germline V gene has CDR1 MDHEN and CDR2 SYDVKM. The CDR3 here is CASSLVPLLRRGSIRKNTEAFF. The DNA of the CDR3 is TGTGCCAGCAGTTTAGTCCCGCTCTTAAGAAGGGGGTCGATTCGGAAGAACACTGAAGCTTTCTTT.

This rearrangement joins TRBV25-1 to TRBJ1-2; 7 nucleotides align to TRBD1. The CDR3 sequence is 15 residues long. Trimming took 2 bases from V and 2 from J; bases not matched to a gene: 5. CDR1 is MGHDK and CDR2 is SYGVNS in the germline V gene. The CDR3 nucleotides are TGTGCCAGCAGTGAAAGAAAAGGGGGCAACTATGGCTACACCTTC. It yields the protein CASSERKGGNYGYTF.

The rearrangement links TRBV5-1 to TRBJ1-1; tentative D call: TRBD1 (5 bases). The germline CDR1 and CDR2 sequences are SGHRS and YFSETQ. This CDR3 has 17 amino acids. With 3 bases removed from V and 1 base from J, the gap between germline ends came to 19 bases. CDR3 DNA sequence: TGCGCCAGCAGCTGGGGGACTCTACCTATTACGAACACTGAAGCTTTCTTT. It encodes CASSWGTLPITNTEAFF.

The chain links TRBV19 to TRBJ1-5; 8 bases match TRBD1. J was trimmed by 7 bases and V by 5 bases; bases with no gene match: 7. The CDR3 is 14 amino acids. Germline-derived CDR1 and CDR2 are LNHDA and SQIVND (reference sequence). CDR3 amino acids: CASSSDRAGQPQHF. The CDR3 nucleotides are TGTGCCAGTAGTTCGGACAGGGCGGGCCAGCCCCAGCATTTT. The full variable domain, with the rest looked up from reference TRBV19 and TRBJ1-5, is DGGITQSPKYLFRKEGQNVTLSCEQNLNHDAMYWYRQDPGQGLRLIYYSQIVNDFQKGDIAEGYSVSREKKESFPLTVTSAQKNPTAFYLCASSSDRAGQPQHFGDGTRLSIL.

The chain recombines TRBV18 with TRBJ1-3, with D maybe TRBD1 (6 bases). Germline V gene lookup returns CDR1 KGHSH and CDR2 LQKENI. Trimming shortened V by 3 bases and J by 0 bases, and 15 bases separated the two germline ends. CDR3 length equals 17 residues. The CDR3 is CASSPAGGQNSGNTIYF. CDR3 bases: TGTGCCAGCTCACCCGCCGGCGGACAGAACTCTGGAAACACCATATATTTT.

The chain has TRBV25-1 and TRBJ2-1; 7 nucleotides align to TRBD2. V lost 3 bases and J lost 2; bases outside the gene matches: 13. Germline assignment: CDR1 MGHDK and CDR2 SYGVNS. The CDR3 runs to 18 residues. CDR3 bases: TGTGCCAGCAGTGAGTGGGGACTAAGTCACGGAGCCTACAATGAGCAGTTCTTC. Its protein is CASSEWGLSHGAYNEQFF.

The chain employs TRBV11-3 and TRBJ2-1; D uncertain. Per the germline V gene, CDR1 is SGHNT and CDR2 is YENEEA. The V end lost 1 base, the J end lost 6 bases, and 16 bases lay between the germline ends. There are 16 residues in the CDR3. This CDR3 reads CASSLASWAVSNEQFF. CDR3 DNA: TGTGCCAGCAGCTTAGCTTCTTGGGCCGTCAGCAATGAGCAGTTCTTC.

This chain joins TRBV11-3 and TRBJ2-5, with 7 bases fitting TRBD1. Unmatched junction bases numbered 7, after V lost 4 bases and J lost 5 bases. Germline V gene lookup returns CDR1 SGHNT and CDR2 YENEEA. The CDR3 covers 14 residues. CDR3 bases: TGTGCCAGCAGCTCAGACAGGGTCGATGAGACCCAGTACTTC. Translation: CASSSDRVDETQYF.

This clone has a single count. The chain's CDR3 is CASSPPSRGHEKLFF. In DNA form, the CDR3 reads TGTGCCAGCTCACCACCGTCCAGGGGGCACGAAAAACTGTTTTTT. J is TRBJ1-4 and V is TRBV18, with TRBD1 matching 8 bases. The CDR3 is made up of 15 amino acids. Trimming removed 0 bases from V and 8 bases from J; junction bases left unmatched: 5. CDR1 and CDR2 (germline): KGHSH, LQKENI.

A note on this clone: The sample holds other DNA sequences that translate to the same CDR3. The V call is TRBV7-8, the J call TRBJ2-2, with 8 bases fitting TRBD1. The length of the CDR3 is 16 residues. Germline V gene lookup returns CDR1 SGHVS and CDR2 FQNEAQ. Trimming cost V 1 base and J 4 bases; bases outside gene matches: 5. This CDR3 is CASSLGGQGATGELFF. The CDR3 region has the DNA TGTGCCAGCAGCTTAGGTGGACAGGGTGCCACCGGGGAGCTGTTTTTT.